The 14 T cell receptor beta chains below all came from one sample that was sequenced in a study of OX40 agonist ivuxolimab in advanced cancers. This table comes from immunoSEQ multiplex PCR, and its TCRdb copy is limited to in-frame clones, with some not included. The repertoire includes approximately 74,000 clones, just under 95% of them detected once, and 0.32% sits in the top ten. Sequencing used CD4+ or CD8+ T cells sorted from blood, obtained in a trial of the OX40 agonist ivuxolimab. The receptor set was obtained from an adult with an advanced solid tumor such as melanoma, head and neck, liver or kidney cancer.

The genes are TRBV30 and TRBJ1-6; D gene uncertain. Deletions cut 0 bases from V and 9 bases from J, with 9 bases between. The CDR3 contains 13 residues. Germline V gene lookup returns CDR1 GTSNPN and CDR2 SVGIG (reference sequence). The CDR3 loop reads CAWSVLGFSPLHF. The CDR3 nucleotides read TGTGCCTGGAGTGTACTGGGGTTTTCACCCCTCCACTTT.

The CDR3 DNA follows: TGTGCCAGCAGCTACCCGGGACTAGCGCTAAATGAGCAGTTCTTC. The encoded protein is CASSYPGLALNEQFF. The V gene is TRBV7-2, the J gene TRBJ2-1; 10 bases map to TRBD2. This CDR3 comprises 15 residues. The junction had 7 bases not matched to a gene; V was cut back by 4 bases and J by 7 bases. Germline V gene sequence: CDR1 SGHTA, CDR2 FQGNSA.

This chain uses TRBV5-1 with TRBJ2-2; TRBD2 matches at 7 bases. After removal of 5 bases from V and 7 bases from J, the junction contained 11 bases not matched to a gene. CDR1 and CDR2 from the germline V gene are SGHRS and YFSETQ. The CDR3 runs 15 residues. The CDR3 region is CASRTSISRGGELFF. The CDR3 DNA reads as TGCGCCAGCAGGACTAGCATCTCCCGAGGCGGGGAGCTGTTTTTT.

The genes are TRBV5-4 and TRBJ2-3; 12 bases line up with TRBD2. The ends lost 2 bases at V and 5 bases at J; junction bases unmatched: 6. The CDR3 extends over 16 amino acids. CDR1 SGHNT and CDR2 YYREEE come from the germline V gene (reference sequence). CDR3 DNA sequence: TGTGCCAGCAGCTTCTCTAGCGGGGGGGCGGGAGATACGCAGTATTTT. This gives the protein CASSFSSGGAGDTQYF.

This chain uses TRBV29-1 with TRBJ1-1; D is uncertain. Germline V lookup: CDR1 SQVTM, CDR2 ANQGSEA. V lost 4 bases and J lost 7, with 13 bases in between. The CDR3 contains 12 residues. The CDR3 sequence: CSVVPTTDEAFF. CDR3 nucleotide sequence: TGCAGCGTTGTTCCCACTACAGATGAAGCTTTCTTT.

The genes are TRBV28 and TRBJ1-3; D gene ambiguous. This CDR3 has 11 residues. The germline V gene has CDR1 MDHEN and CDR2 SYDVKM. Trimming removed 7 bases at V and 3 bases at J, with 4 bases between. This chain's CDR3 is CASTYGNTIYF. CDR3 DNA: TGTGCCAGCACGTATGGAAACACCATATATTTT. Supplemented by reference TRBV28 and TRBJ1-3, the full variable domain reads DVKVTQSSRYLVKRTGEKVFLECVQDMDHENMFWYRQDPGLGLRLIYFSYDVKMKEKGDIPEGYSVSREKKERFSLILESASTNQTSMYLCASTYGNTIYFGEGSWLTVV.

The rearrangement uses TRBV7-2 and TRBJ2-5; D call uncertain. V was cut by 1 base and J by 4 bases, with 13 bases left in between. This CDR3 has 15 amino acids. Germline assignment: CDR1 SGHTA and CDR2 FQGNSA. CDR3 region: CASSLGSGGRETQYF. As DNA, the CDR3 is TGTGCCAGCAGCTTAGGTTCAGGCGGAAGAGAGACCCAGTACTTC.

The chain combines TRBV30 with TRBJ2-1; 11 positions agree with TRBD1. Germline V CDR1 and CDR2: GTSNPN, SVGIG (reference sequence). The CDR3 consists of 14 residues. With V trimmed by 0 bases and J by 13 bases, 8 bases remained unmatched. CDR3 sequence (DNA): TGTGCCTGGAGTGTGTGGACAGGGGGCGCTCAACAGTTCTTC. Protein sequence: CAWSVWTGGAQQFF.

The chain employs TRBV2 and TRBJ2-1, with 9 bases lining up with TRBD2. V shed 1 base, J shed 7 bases, and the junction held 5 bases outside the gene matches. CDR3 size: 15 residues. Germline V gene data show CDR1 as SNHLY and CDR2 as FYNNEI. CDR3 nucleotide sequence: TGTGCCAGCAGTGAAGGCGGGGGGGCCTGGAATGAGCAGTTCTTC. Translated, it gives CASSEGGGAWNEQFF.

The CDR3 protein is CASSLNWDGDFREYF. The CDR3 DNA is TGTGCCAGCAGTTTAAACTGGGACGGGGATTTTAGAGAGTACTTC. The chain uses TRBV28 and TRBJ2-7; D tentatively reads TRBD1 or TRBD2 (5 bases each). CDR3 size: 15 residues. Deletions cut 2 bases from V and 11 bases from J, with 22 bases between. Per germline, CDR1 MDHEN and CDR2 SYDVKM. The full variable domain, completed using reference TRBV28 and TRBJ2-7, is DVKVTQSSRYLVKRTGEKVFLECVQDMDHENMFWYRQDPGLGLRLIYFSYDVKMKEKGDIPEGYSVSREKKERFSLILESASTNQTSMYLCASSLNWDGDFREYFGPGTRLTVT.

CDR3 in amino acids: CASSLRDGANQPQHF. CDR3 bases: TGTGCCAGCAGCCTCAGGGACGGTGCCAATCAGCCCCAGCATTTT. The chain carries TRBV5-6 and TRBJ1-5; a possible D gene is TRBD1 (5 bases). The CDR3 sequence is 15 residues long. The germline V gene encodes CDR1 SGHDT and CDR2 YYEEEE. Trimming removed 4 bases from V and 3 bases from J, with 14 bases in between. The complete variable domain, with remaining parts taken from reference TRBV5-6 and TRBJ1-5, reads DAGVTQSPTHLIKTRGQQVTLRCSPKSGHDTVSWYQQALGQGPQFIFQYYEEEERQRGNFPDRFSGHQFPNYSSELNVNALLLGDSALYLCASSLRDGANQPQHFGDGTRLSIL.

This chain joins TRBV29-1 and TRBJ1-1, with 8 bases that match TRBD1. CDR1 is SQVTM, CDR2 ANQGSEA, per germline. With V trimmed by 7 bases and J by 1 base, 5 bases remained unmatched. The CDR3 runs to 13 residues. The CDR3 spells CSAGDRSNTEAFF. The CDR3, as DNA: TGCAGCGCCGGGGACAGGTCGAACACTGAAGCTTTCTTT.

This chain uses TRBV6-5 with TRBJ1-5; D might be TRBD1 (6 bases). V lost 6 bases to trimming and J lost 6 bases, with 15 bases between them. Germline CDR1 MNHEY, CDR2 SVGAGI. The CDR3 is 14 amino acids. CDR3 protein: CASSPGGGGQPQHF. The CDR3, as DNA: TGTGCCAGCAGCCCCGGGGGGGGCGGTCAGCCCCAGCATTTT.

The V call is TRBV18, the J call TRBJ2-2; TRBD2 matches 11 bases. The J segment lost 6 bases and the V segment lost 5 bases, leaving 5 bases of the junction unmatched. The CDR3 spans 15 residues. Per the germline V gene, CDR1 is KGHSH and CDR2 is LQKENI. In DNA form, the CDR3 reads TGTGCCAGCTCAGTACTAGCGGGGGACGCCGGGGAGCTGTTTTTT. This sequence encodes CASSVLAGDAGELFF.